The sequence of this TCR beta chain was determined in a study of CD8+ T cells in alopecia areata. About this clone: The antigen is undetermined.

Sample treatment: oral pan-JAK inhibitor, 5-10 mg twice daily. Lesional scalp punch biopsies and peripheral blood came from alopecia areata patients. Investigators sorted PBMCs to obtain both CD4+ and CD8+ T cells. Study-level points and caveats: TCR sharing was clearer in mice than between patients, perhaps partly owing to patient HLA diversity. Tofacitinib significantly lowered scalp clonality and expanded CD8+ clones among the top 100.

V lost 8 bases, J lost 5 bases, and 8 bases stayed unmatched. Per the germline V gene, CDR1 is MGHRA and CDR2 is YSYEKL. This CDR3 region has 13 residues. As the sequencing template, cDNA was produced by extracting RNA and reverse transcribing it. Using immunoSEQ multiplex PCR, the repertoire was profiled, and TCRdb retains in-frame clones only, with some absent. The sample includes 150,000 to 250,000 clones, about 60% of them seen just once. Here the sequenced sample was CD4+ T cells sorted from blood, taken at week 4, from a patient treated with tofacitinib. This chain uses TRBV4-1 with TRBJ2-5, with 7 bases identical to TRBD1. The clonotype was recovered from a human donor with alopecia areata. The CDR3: CASQDRVGETQYF. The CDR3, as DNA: TGCGCCAGCCAAGACAGGGTGGGGGAGACCCAGTACTTC.